Following are 22 T cell receptor beta chains from one sample sequenced in a study of radiotherapy plus CTLA-4 blockade in lung cancer. TCRdb's copy holds only in-frame clones and misses some; the assay was immunoSEQ multiplex PCR. The sample holds 80,000 to 100,000 clones, about 81% seen once. Sequencing used peripheral blood, obtained from a patient treated with radiotherapy plus ipilimumab. The receptor source for this set is a human donor with non-small cell lung cancer who had a partial response to radiotherapy plus ipilimumab.

About this clone: Other DNA sequences from this sample encode an identical CDR3 as well. The chain combines TRBV7-3 with TRBJ2-1; 8 nucleotides align to TRBD1. V dropped 4 bases and J dropped 8; count of bases not matched to a gene: 13. The CDR3 length is 16 residues. The germline V gene has CDR1 SGHTA and CDR2 FQGTGA. CDR3 DNA sequence: TGTGCCAGCAGCTCGGGACAGGTTAAAGGCTTGGATGAGCAGTTCTTC. Its translation is CASSSGQVKGLDEQFF.

This rearrangement joins TRBV5-4 to TRBJ2-5; TRBD1 matches 9 bases. Germline-derived CDR1 and CDR2 are SGHNT and YYREEE (reference sequence). Unmatched junction bases numbered 3, after V lost 1 base and J lost 5 bases. The CDR3 extends over 14 amino acids. The CDR3: CASSLNRGQETQYF. The CDR3 region has the DNA TGTGCCAGCAGCTTGAACAGGGGGCAGGAGACCCAGTACTTC.

J is TRBJ2-3 and V is TRBV29-1, with 11 bases fitting TRBD1. This CDR3 spans 16 amino acids. CDR1 and CDR2 from the germline V gene are SQVTM and ANQGSEA. V gave up 0 bases and J gave up 3 bases; unmatched junction bases: 5. DNA of the CDR3: TGCAGCGTTGAAGATGAGGACAGGGGGCGAACAGATACGCAGTATTTT. Amino acids: CSVEDEDRGRTDTQYF.

V gene TRBV4-1 combines with J gene TRBJ2-3; maybe TRBD1 (6 bases). The CDR3 covers 15 residues. V was trimmed by 5 bases and J by 0 bases, leaving 12 bases between them. Germline lookup yields CDR1 MGHRA and CDR2 YSYEKL. CDR3 protein: CASSKTGLSTDTQYF. CDR3 sequence (DNA): TGCGCCAGCAGCAAGACAGGACTGAGCACAGATACGCAGTATTTT.

The chain recombines TRBV15 with TRBJ2-7, with 9 positions matching TRBD1. V shed 0 bases, J shed 3 bases, and the junction held 3 bases outside the gene matches. The CDR3 contains 15 residues. Germline V gene data show CDR1 as LNHNV and CDR2 as YYDKDF (reference sequence). The DNA of the CDR3 is TGTGCCACCAGCAGAGACCGGGACAGGGACTACGAGCAGTACTTC. Translating it yields CATSRDRDRDYEQYF.

The J gene is TRBJ1-1, the V gene TRBV7-9, with 8 positions matching TRBD1. CDR1 is SEHNR, CDR2 FQNEAQ, per germline (reference sequence). Trimming took 2 bases from V and 4 from J; bases not matched to a gene: 3. The CDR3 extends over 14 amino acids. CDR3 sequence reads: CASSLQGASTEAFF. CDR3 nucleotide sequence: TGTGCCAGCAGCTTACAGGGGGCAAGCACTGAAGCTTTCTTT. Full variable domain (missing parts from reference TRBV7-9 and TRBJ1-1): DTGVSQNPRHKITKRGQNVTFRCDPISEHNRLYWYRQTLGQGPEFLTYFQNEAQLEKSRLLSDRFSAERPKGSFSTLEIQRTEQGDSAMYLCASSLQGASTEAFFGQGTRLTVV.

This clone was detected only once. The V and J genes are TRBV18 and TRBJ2-7; D possibly corresponds to TRBD2 (6 bases). The length of the CDR3 is 15 residues. CDR1 and CDR2 (germline): KGHSH, LQKENI. Trimming shortened V by 3 bases and J by 3 bases, and 15 bases separated the two germline ends. Here the CDR3 DNA reads TGTGCCAGCTCACCGGTGCGGGACGGGATCTACGAGCAGTACTTC. This encodes CASSPVRDGIYEQYF. Complete variable domain (other parts from reference TRBV18 and TRBJ2-7): NAGVMQNPRHLVRRRGQEARLRCSPMKGHSHVYWYRQLPEEGLKFMVYLQKENIIDESGMPKERFSAEFPKEGPSILRIQQVVRGDSAAYFCASSPVRDGIYEQYFGPGTRLTVT.

The chain has TRBV6-6 and TRBJ1-1, with 8 bases identical to TRBD1. This CDR3 contains 14 residues. CDR1 and CDR2 from the germline V gene are MNHNY and SVGAGI (reference sequence). Trimming at V came to 6 bases and at J to 6 bases, leaving 9 bases not matched to a gene. The CDR3 protein is CASSPGGAYAEAFF. The CDR3 DNA follows: TGTGCCAGCAGCCCAGGGGGCGCGTACGCTGAAGCTTTCTTT.

On this clone: The conserved final phenylalanine or tryptophan is absent from the CDR3, which likely points to a read error. Because the CDR3's place on the DNA is in doubt, the DNA is left out and the CDR3 is given as listed by TCRdb. The CDR3 region is CASSEMGTASNS. The chain recombines TRBV2 with TRBJ2-7; the listed D gene, TRBD1, was not tested against the DNA. Both ends counted, the CDR3 spans 12 residues. CDR1 and CDR2 (germline): SNHLY, FYNNEI.

For the CDR3, the DNA is TGTGCCAGCAGCTTGGCGGGTACACAAGAGACCCAGTACTTC. Residues: CASSLAGTQETQYF. This chain uses TRBV5-4 with TRBJ2-5; D unclear. The CDR3 totals 14 residues. V dropped 0 bases and J dropped 2 bases, with 8 bases sitting between them. Germline loops: CDR1 SGHNT, CDR2 YYREEE (reference sequence). Together with reference TRBV5-4 and TRBJ2-5, the CDR3 gives the full variable domain: ETGVTQSPTHLIKTRGQQVTLRCSSQSGHNTVSWYQQALGQGPQFIFQYYREEENGRGNFPPRFSGLQFPNYSSELNVNALELDDSALYLCASSLAGTQETQYFGPGTRLLVL.

The chain employs TRBV5-1 and TRBJ2-3; 7 nucleotides align to TRBD2. The CDR3 has 15 residues. Germline CDR1 and CDR2: SGHRS and YFSETQ. Germline trimming cut 5 bases from V and 0 bases from J; bases unmatched to any gene: 6. CDR3 protein: CASRQRGPSTDTQYF. In DNA, the CDR3 is TGCGCCAGCAGGCAGCGGGGACCTAGCACAGATACGCAGTATTTT.

A single count supports this clone. The rearrangement links TRBV5-1 to TRBJ2-1, with 10 bases identical to TRBD2. Losses at the gene ends were 5 bases for V and 0 bases for J; bases not matched to a gene: 2. In germline, CDR1 is SGHRS, CDR2 YFSETQ. This CDR3 has 15 amino acids. CDR3 residues: CASRASGSSYNEQFF. The CDR3 DNA is TGCGCCAGCAGGGCTAGCGGGAGCTCCTACAATGAGCAGTTCTTC.

The chain has TRBV7-9 and TRBJ1-6, with D maybe TRBD1 (5 bases). From germline, CDR1 is SEHNR and CDR2 FQNEAQ (reference sequence). The CDR3 is 14 residues long. V was pared by 5 bases and J by 6 bases, with 11 bases between. CDR3 in amino acids: CASSLGGFNSPLHF. The DNA for the CDR3 is TGTGCCAGCAGCCTCGGGGGATTTAATTCACCCCTCCACTTT.

The V call is TRBV27, the J call TRBJ2-3, with 8 bases identical to TRBD2. V was pared by 0 bases and J by 4 bases, with 3 bases of the junction left unmatched. Germline V gene lookup returns CDR1 MNHEY and CDR2 SMNVEV (reference sequence). CDR3 length: 15 amino acids. The CDR3 loop is CASSLSIGRADTQYF. Here the CDR3 DNA reads TGTGCCAGCAGTTTATCGATCGGGAGGGCAGATACGCAGTATTTT.

The rearrangement links TRBV19 to TRBJ2-1; TRBD1 aligns across 9 bases. This CDR3 has 16 residues. Germline CDR1 is LNHDA and CDR2 is SQIVND (reference sequence). The V segment lost 6 bases and the J segment 0 bases; nucleotides outside the gene matches: 6. CDR3 in amino acids: CASRQGAFRSYNEQFF. The CDR3 DNA reads TGTGCCAGTAGACAGGGGGCCTTTCGCTCCTACAATGAGCAGTTCTTC.

The chain links TRBV4-2 to TRBJ2-2, with TRBD2 matching over 12 bases. CDR1 and CDR2 (germline): LGHNA, YNFKEQ. The V and J ends lost 1 base and 6 bases, in that order; junction bases with no gene match: 18. This CDR3 has 21 residues. The CDR3 DNA reads TGTGCCAGCAGCCAAGTGGAGAACCTAGCGGGAGGGAAGGGTAACGCCGGGGAGCTGTTTTTT. Amino acids: CASSQVENLAGGKGNAGELFF.

On this clone itself: Mismatch with germline at one junction end may stem from a read error. Other DNA sequences in the same sample also yield this CDR3. The chain recombines TRBV5-1 with TRBJ2-3; 8 bases fit TRBD1. Germline CDR1 is SGHRS and CDR2 is YFSETQ. CDR3 size: 14 residues. The CDR3 DNA reads as TGTGCCAGCAGCTTAGGACAGGGTGGCGATACGCAGTATTTT. Translating it yields CASSLGQGGDTQYF.

The genes are TRBV5-1 and TRBJ2-7, with 9 positions matching TRBD1. The length of the CDR3 is 14 residues. Germline V gene lookup returns CDR1 SGHRS and CDR2 YFSETQ. Losses at the gene ends were 4 bases for V and 2 bases for J; bases not matched to a gene: 4. CDR3 amino acids: CASSRDRATYEQYF. CDR3 bases: TGCGCCAGCAGCAGGGACAGGGCCACCTACGAGCAGTACTTC.

The V call is TRBV6-5, the J call TRBJ1-1; 7 nucleotides line up with TRBD1. J lost 0 bases, V lost 7 bases, and 5 bases had no gene match. Per the germline V gene, CDR1 is MNHEY and CDR2 is SVGAGI. This CDR3 has 14 amino acids. Here the CDR3 reads CASTGTDMNTEAFF. CDR3 sequence (DNA): TGTGCCAGCACCGGGACAGATATGAACACTGAAGCTTTCTTT.

J is TRBJ1-3 and V is TRBV5-4; TRBD1 agrees at 9 bases. The CDR3 sequence is 19 residues long. V was clipped by 4 bases and J by 2 bases; unmatched bases: 16. Germline V lookup: CDR1 SGHNT, CDR2 YYREEE (reference sequence). The CDR3 region has the DNA TGTGCCAGCAGCCCTAAAAAACCGGGACAGGGCGTCGCTGGAAACACCATATATTTT. Translating it yields CASSPKKPGQGVAGNTIYF.

Here the CDR3 DNA reads TGTGCCAGCAGTTTTTCCCCGACGGACAGGAGGACTGAAGCTTTCTTT. Its translation is CASSFSPTDRRTEAFF. J is TRBJ1-1 and V is TRBV27; 7 positions agree with TRBD1. This CDR3 contains 16 residues. Germline CDR1 and CDR2: MNHEY and SMNVEV (reference sequence). The V and J ends lost 3 bases and 5 bases, in that order; junction bases with no gene match: 12.

The rearrangement links TRBV27 to TRBJ1-1; no firm D call. The CDR3 runs 14 residues. The germline V gene encodes CDR1 MNHEY and CDR2 SMNVEV (reference sequence). Trimming took 3 bases from V and 1 from J, leaving 9 bases between them. The CDR3 DNA sequence: TGTGCCAGCAGTTTTGTCGCAGGGAACACTGAAGCTTTCTTT. Protein product: CASSFVAGNTEAFF.